These 2 T cell receptor beta chains were sequenced from one sample in a study of identical twins. TCRdb re-called the 5' RACE reads with MiXCR, one entry per CDR3 protein. The data show about 690,000 distinct CDR3 sequences, 5.5% to 6.5% seen once. The material sequenced was naive T cells sorted from blood. The receptors come from a man between 18 and 35 years old in good health.

This clonotype was observed a handful of times. The chain is built from TRBV7-2 and TRBJ2-7; 9 nucleotides align to TRBD2. Germline CDR1 is SGHTA and CDR2 is FQGNSA. The CDR3 runs to 20 residues. V lost 1 base and J lost 2; bases outside the gene matches: 18. DNA for the CDR3: TGTGCCAGCAGCTTAGTCGCCCTAGCGGGATCTTTCAACGGTCCCTACGAGCAGTACTTC. Its translation: CASSLVALAGSFNGPYEQYF.

This clonotype was found many times. The rearrangement uses TRBV4-2 and TRBJ2-5; D gene unclear. The CDR3 consists of 15 residues. Germline CDR1 is LGHNA and CDR2 is YNFKEQ. Trimming removed 4 bases from V and 4 bases from J, with 16 bases in between. The CDR3, as DNA: TGTGCCAGCAGCCCTCACCTGAGATCGGGAGAGACCCAGTACTTC. Translating it yields CASSPHLRSGETQYF.